Following are 16 T cell receptor beta chains from one sample sequenced in a study of T cells in Graves' hyperthyroidism and ophthalmopathy. RNA transcripts provided the source from which TCR beta CDR3 regions were amplified. A first-round RT-PCR of the TCR CDR3 used the HTBI primer set. MiXCR was run by TCRdb on the multiplex PCR reads, yielding one entry per CDR3 protein. Of about 660,000 distinct CDR3 sequences listed, just under 45% were seen once; the top ten hold 7% to 7.5%. The specimen sequenced was peripheral blood or thyroid tissue (not recorded which). Receptors were obtained from an adult man with Graves' disease, either hyperthyroidism or ophthalmopathy (not recorded which).

In this sample, this clonotype turned up many times. The gene calls are TRBV9 and TRBJ2-7; 8 nucleotides line up with TRBD2. V shed 2 bases, J shed 2 bases, and the junction held 9 bases outside the gene matches. Germline V gene data show CDR1 as SGDLS and CDR2 as YYNGEE. This CDR3 spans 16 amino acids. CDR3 bases: TGTGCCAGCAGCGTGAGGGGGACTAGTGGGCCCTACGAGCAGTACTTC. Amino acid sequence: CASSVRGTSGPYEQYF.

This clonotype showed up many times. The V and J genes are TRBV29-1 and TRBJ1-3, with D hard to call. The V gene lost 4 bases and the J gene lost 0 bases, with 10 bases spanning the gap. The CDR3 runs 14 residues. Germline V gene data show CDR1 as SQVTM and CDR2 as ANQGSEA. CDR3 in amino acids: CSVAVADSGNTIYF. The DNA for the CDR3 is TGCAGCGTTGCCGTGGCAGACTCTGGAAACACCATATATTTT. Full variable domain (missing parts from reference TRBV29-1 and TRBJ1-3): SAVISQKPSRDICQRGTSLTIQCQVDSQVTMMFWYRQQPGQSLTLIATANQGSEATYESGFVIDKFPISRPNLTFSTLTVSNMSPEDSSIYLCSVAVADSGNTIYFGEGSWLTVV.

For this clonotype: One end of the junction is discordant with germline, which a read error may explain. The chain links TRBV5-1 to TRBJ2-2; D gene ambiguous. Per germline, CDR1 SGHRS and CDR2 YFSETQ. This CDR3 comprises 15 residues. Here the CDR3 reads CACSVGRIDTGELFF. For the CDR3, the DNA is TGCGCCTGCAGCGTAGGGCGGATTGACACCGGGGAGCTGTTTTTT.

The genes are TRBV29-1 and TRBJ1-5; D call uncertain. The CDR3 spans 14 residues. Germline V lookup: CDR1 SQVTM, CDR2 ANQGSEA. The V and J ends lost 6 bases and 0 bases respectively, with 12 bases between them. For the CDR3, the DNA is TGCAGCGTCGCCGACGGAAATAGCAATCAGCCCCAGCATTTT. Encoded protein: CSVADGNSNQPQHF.

V is TRBV29-1 and J is TRBJ1-2, with 10 bases lining up with TRBD1. CDR3 length: 13 amino acids. Germline assignment: CDR1 SQVTM and CDR2 ANQGSEA. J was trimmed by 7 bases and V by 8 bases; bases with no gene match: 10. In DNA, the CDR3 is TGCAGCCCCACCTCGACAGGGGGCCGTGGCTACACCTTC. This gives the protein CSPTSTGGRGYTF. Using reference TRBV29-1 and TRBJ1-2 for the parts outside the CDR3, the full variable domain is SAVISQKPSRDICQRGTSLTIQCQVDSQVTMMFWYRQQPGQSLTLIATANQGSEATYESGFVIDKFPISRPNLTFSTLTVSNMSPEDSSIYLCSPTSTGGRGYTFGSGTRLTVV.

The chain carries TRBV15 and TRBJ2-5, with D perhaps assigned TRBD1 or TRBD2 (5 bases each). There are 15 residues in the CDR3. Germline V gene sequence: CDR1 LNHNV, CDR2 YYDKDF (reference sequence). V dropped 1 base and J dropped 9 bases, with 18 bases sitting between them. CDR3 sequence: CATSRVGAGWEPQYF. The CDR3 DNA reads as TGTGCCACCAGCAGAGTTGGGGCGGGCTGGGAGCCCCAGTACTTC.

The chain couples TRBV7-9 to TRBJ1-1; D call uncertain. The CDR3 runs to 16 residues. In germline, CDR1 is SEHNR, CDR2 FQNEAQ (reference sequence). With 1 base removed from V and 3 bases from J, the gap between germline ends came to 15 bases. CDR3 sequence (DNA): TGTGCCAGCAGCTTAGATTTGGGGTATTGGGACACTGAAGCTTTCTTT. The encoded protein is CASSLDLGYWDTEAFF.

This clonotype was seen more than once but under ten times. The rearrangement links TRBV19 to TRBJ1-5; TRBD1 aligns across 8 bases. Germline CDR1 reads LNHDA; CDR2 reads SQIVND (reference sequence). V lost 3 bases and J lost 5; bases outside the gene matches: 6. There are 15 residues in the CDR3. CDR3 DNA: TGTGCCAGTAGTATTTCGGCAGGGGGCCATCAGCCCCAGCATTTT. The encoded protein is CASSISAGGHQPQHF.

This clonotype was seen more than once but under ten times. The CDR3: CASSEAGVGRNTEAFF. In DNA form, the CDR3 reads TGTGCCAGCAGTGAAGCGGGAGTAGGGAGGAACACTGAAGCTTTCTTT. The chain recombines TRBV6-1 with TRBJ1-1; D is ambiguous. CDR3 size: 16 residues. Between the trimmed V and J ends, which lost 0 bases and 1 base, there was a span of 12 bases. The germline CDR1 and CDR2 sequences are MNHNS and SASEGT.

V gene TRBV7-9 combines with J gene TRBJ2-7, with a tentative D call TRBD1 (6 bases). The CDR3 is made up of 16 amino acids. Germline V gives CDR1 SEHNR, CDR2 FQNEAQ (reference sequence). V was cut by 5 bases and J by 3 bases, with 20 bases left in between. CDR3 residues: CASSGVGGGGYYEQYF. The DNA for the CDR3 is TGTGCCAGCAGCGGAGTTGGTGGGGGCGGCTACTACGAGCAGTACTTC.

Details on this clonotype: No conserved phenylalanine or tryptophan is present at the end of the CDR3, so a read error is the likely explanation. No DNA is shown, since the ends of the CDR3 on it are uncertain; the CDR3 is the one TCRdb lists. The chain has TRBV10-3 and TRBJ1-1. Inclusive of both ends, the CDR3 amounts to 9 amino acids. Germline lookup yields CDR1 ENHRY and CDR2 SYGVKD. The CDR3 region is CAISDALNP.

The chain combines TRBV20-1 with TRBJ1-1; weak D call: TRBD1 (6 bases). This CDR3 is built from 13 residues. Germline values: CDR1 DFQATT, CDR2 SNEGSKA (reference sequence). V lost 8 bases and J lost 1, with 14 bases in between. The CDR3, as DNA: TGCAGTACTCCACAGGGAGGGAACACTGAAGCTTTCTTT. This translates into CSTPQGGNTEAFF.

V is TRBV7-3 and J is TRBJ2-5, with D uncertain. The V end lost 5 bases, the J end lost 1 base, and 17 bases lay between the germline ends. Germline V lookup: CDR1 SGHTA, CDR2 FQGTGA. This CDR3 spans 16 amino acids. The CDR3, as DNA: TGTGCCAGCAGCCAAGATCGCTACAGACTCCAAGAGACCCAGTACTTC. Translated: CASSQDRYRLQETQYF.

V usage is TRBV20-1 and J usage is TRBJ1-2; 10 nucleotides line up with TRBD1. Germline values: CDR1 DFQATT, CDR2 SNEGSKA (reference sequence). V was pared by 3 bases and J by 3 bases, with 7 bases of the junction left unmatched. The CDR3 length is 15 residues. CDR3 bases: TGCAGTGCTAGCCGGACAGGGGGTGGTGACTATGGCTACACCTTC. Translating gives CSASRTGGGDYGYTF.

J is TRBJ1-1 and V is TRBV12-3 or TRBV12-4; 7 positions match TRBD1. V lost 6 bases, J lost 4 bases, and 8 bases stayed unmatched. This CDR3 has 14 residues. The DNA of the CDR3 is TGTGCCAGCAGCCGACTACAGGGGAGCACTGAAGCTTTCTTT. This codes for CASSRLQGSTEAFF.

This clonotype occurred a few times. The gene calls are TRBV7-2 and TRBJ2-7, with a weak D call TRBD1 (6 bases). Germline CDR1 SGHTA, CDR2 FQGNSA. With 5 bases removed from V and 4 bases from J, the gap between germline ends came to 15 bases. This CDR3 contains 14 residues. The CDR3 DNA reads TGTGCCAGCAGCGGTTGGGGGCGCGGGTACGAGCAGTACTTC. The encoded protein is CASSGWGRGYEQYF.